This TCR beta chain is from a study of T cell changes during pregnancy in multiple sclerosis. Trimming at V came to 5 bases and at J to 7 bases, leaving 1 base not matched to a gene. Germline CDR1 reads SEHNR; CDR2 reads FQNEAQ (reference sequence). CDR3 length: 13 amino acids. Using immunoSEQ multiplex PCR, the repertoire was profiled, and TCRdb retains in-frame clones only, with some absent. The data hold about 35,000 clones, with roughly nine tenths observed a single time. The chain recombines TRBV7-9 with TRBJ1-6; 8 nucleotides agree with TRBD1. This sample comprised peripheral blood, obtained in the third trimester of pregnancy. This clonotype was sampled from a female donor in good health, enrolled as a control in a pregnancy study. CDR3 sequence: CASSRTGNSPLHF. The CDR3 DNA reads TGTGCCAGCAGCCGGACAGGGAATTCACCCCTCCACTTT.